This note documents a single TCR beta chain sequence. Its antigen remains unknown. TCRdb re-called the reads with MiXCR, one entry per CDR3 protein. The sample contains about 470,000 distinct CDR3 sequences, more than 40% of which appear only once. This entry belongs to a study of T cell repertoires in cytomegalovirus infection. V shed 1 base and J shed 7 bases, with 17 bases lying between them. The germline V gene has CDR1 GTSNPN and CDR2 SVGIG (reference sequence). This CDR3 spans 15 amino acids. The V call is TRBV30, the J call TRBJ1-3; unclear D gene. Sequenced material: cultured PBMCs, taken from culture after CMV antigen stimulation. This clonotype was sampled from a human donor in good health (CMV status not recorded). Some clones in this sample may be carry-over from other donors' samples. The CDR3 coding sequence is TGTGCCTGGAGTGGGGATCTGACCGCGAGGAACACCATATATTTT. This gives the protein CAWSGDLTARNTIYF.